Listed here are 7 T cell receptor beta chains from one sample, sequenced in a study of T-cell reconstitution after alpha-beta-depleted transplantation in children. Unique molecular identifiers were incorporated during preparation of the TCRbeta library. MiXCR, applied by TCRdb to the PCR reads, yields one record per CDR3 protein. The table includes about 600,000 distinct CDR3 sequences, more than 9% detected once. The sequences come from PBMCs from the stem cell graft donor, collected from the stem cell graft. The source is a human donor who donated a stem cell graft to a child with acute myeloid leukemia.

In nucleotides, the CDR3 is TGTGCCACCAGGGGGACTAGCGGTGATGAGCAGTTCTTC. It encodes CATRGTSGDEQFF. J is TRBJ2-1 and V is TRBV24-1; 11 bases match TRBD2. CDR1 and CDR2 (germline): KGHDR, SFDVKD. Trimming took 7 bases from V and 8 from J; bases not matched to a gene: 3. This CDR3 region has 13 residues.

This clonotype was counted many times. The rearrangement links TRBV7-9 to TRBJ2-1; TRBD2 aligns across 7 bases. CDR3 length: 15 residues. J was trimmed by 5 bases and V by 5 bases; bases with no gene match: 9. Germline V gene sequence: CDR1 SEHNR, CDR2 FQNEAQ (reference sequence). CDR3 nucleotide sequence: TGTGCCAGCAGCCCCAGAGGGAGGGAACACAATGAGCAGTTCTTC. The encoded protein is CASSPRGREHNEQFF.

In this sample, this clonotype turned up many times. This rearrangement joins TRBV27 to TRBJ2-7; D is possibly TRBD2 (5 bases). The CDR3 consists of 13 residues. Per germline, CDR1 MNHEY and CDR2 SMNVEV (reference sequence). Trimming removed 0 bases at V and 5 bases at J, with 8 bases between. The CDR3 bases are TGTGCCAGCAGTTTATCATCGGGGAACGAGCAGTACTTC. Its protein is CASSLSSGNEQYF.

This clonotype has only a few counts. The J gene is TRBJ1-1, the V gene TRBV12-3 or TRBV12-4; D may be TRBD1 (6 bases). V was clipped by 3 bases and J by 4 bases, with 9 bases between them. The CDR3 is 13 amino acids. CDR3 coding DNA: TGTGCCAGCAGTTTTGTAGGGGGCACTGAAGCTTTCTTT. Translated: CASSFVGGTEAFF.

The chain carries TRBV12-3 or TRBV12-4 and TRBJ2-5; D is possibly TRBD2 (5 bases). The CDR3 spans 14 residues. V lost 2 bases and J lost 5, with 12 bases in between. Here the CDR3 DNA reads TGTGCCAGCAGTTTAAGTTCGACGGGGGAGACCCAGTACTTC. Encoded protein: CASSLSSTGETQYF.

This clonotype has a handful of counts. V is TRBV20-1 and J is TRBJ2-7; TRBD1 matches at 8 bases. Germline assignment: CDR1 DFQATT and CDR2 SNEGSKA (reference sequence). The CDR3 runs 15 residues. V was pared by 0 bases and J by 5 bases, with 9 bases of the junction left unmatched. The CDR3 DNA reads TGCAGTGCTAGAGACCAGGGGGCGAGATTCGACGAGCAGTACTTC. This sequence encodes CSARDQGARFDEQYF.

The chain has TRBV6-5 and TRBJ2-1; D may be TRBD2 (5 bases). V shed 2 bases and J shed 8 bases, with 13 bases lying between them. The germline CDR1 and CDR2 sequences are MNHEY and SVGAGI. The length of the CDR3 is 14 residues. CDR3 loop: CASSYRSGSDEQFF. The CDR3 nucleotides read TGTGCCAGCAGTTACCGATCGGGATCGGATGAGCAGTTCTTC.